The 5 T cell receptor beta chains reported below all come from one sample, sequenced in a study of blood T cell repertoires in COVID-19. Method: immunoSEQ multiplex PCR; TCRdb's copy keeps in-frame clones and lacks some. The table records 250,000 or so clones, more than 80% of them present only once. The specimen was peripheral blood. The receptors shown here come from a human donor in a cohort sampled during active COVID-19.

The chain links TRBV6-5 to TRBJ2-5, with TRBD1 matching over 9 bases. CDR3 length equals 13 residues. V shed 5 bases, J shed 4 bases, and the junction held 2 bases outside the gene matches. The germline CDR1 and CDR2 sequences are MNHEY and SVGAGI. CDR3 sequence: CASSRDRVETQYF. Written as DNA, the CDR3 is TGTGCCAGCAGTCGGGACAGGGTAGAGACCCAGTACTTC.

The chain has TRBV2 and TRBJ1-6, with 7 bases aligning to TRBD1. The CDR3 sequence is 13 residues long. Germline CDR1 is SNHLY and CDR2 is FYNNEI. Trimming removed 7 bases from V and 9 bases from J; junction bases left unmatched: 6. CDR3 in DNA: TGTGCCAGCAAGGACAGGTCTGGTTCACCCCTCCACTTT. Its translation: CASKDRSGSPLHF.

This chain links TRBV18 with TRBJ2-1; no reliable D call. CDR3 length: 12 residues. Germline lookup yields CDR1 KGHSH and CDR2 LQKENI. V shed 5 bases and J shed 8 bases, with 10 bases lying between them. CDR3 amino acids: CASSDSRDEQFF. DNA of the CDR3: TGTGCCAGCTCAGACTCCCGGGATGAGCAGTTCTTC.

The genes are TRBV5-1 and TRBJ1-1; tentatively, D is TRBD1 (5 bases). V lost 0 bases and J 4 bases, leaving 13 bases between the germline ends. The CDR3 sequence is 15 residues long. Germline values: CDR1 SGHRS, CDR2 YFSETQ. This chain's CDR3 is CASSLGQGLGTEAFF. The CDR3 nucleotides read TGCGCCAGCAGCTTGGGTCAGGGCCTGGGCACTGAAGCTTTCTTT.

The CDR3 nucleotides read TGTGCCAGCAGCTTCCTTATGGGGGGGGCCGGGACATCGTACAATGAGCAGTTCTTC. Translating it yields CASSFLMGGAGTSYNEQFF. The V and J genes are TRBV12-1 and TRBJ2-1; TRBD2, as called in the table, went unchecked against the DNA. TRBV12-1 is an annotated pseudogene. This CDR3 has 19 amino acids.